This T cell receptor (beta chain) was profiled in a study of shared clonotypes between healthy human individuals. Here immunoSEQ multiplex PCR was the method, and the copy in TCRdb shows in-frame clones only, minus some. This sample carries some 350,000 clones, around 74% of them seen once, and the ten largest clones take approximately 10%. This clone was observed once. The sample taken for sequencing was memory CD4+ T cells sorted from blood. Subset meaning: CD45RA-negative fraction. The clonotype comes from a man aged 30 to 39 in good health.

This CDR3 is CASSVVGLGYTF. CDR3 nucleotides: TGTGCCAGCAGTGTTGTGGGGTTGGGCTACACCTTC. V usage is TRBV28 and J usage is TRBJ1-2, with unresolved D. This CDR3 region has 12 residues. Germline CDR1 and CDR2: MDHEN and SYDVKM. V was cut by 5 bases and J by 8 bases, with 12 bases left in between.